The TCR beta chain described here comes from a study of blood T cell repertoires in COVID-19. Study overall: Samples representing acute and convalescent COVID-19 were sourced from the United States, Italy and Spain.

The table came from immunoSEQ multiplex PCR; TCRdb's copy has only in-frame clones and leaves some out. The table has 120,000 or so clones, roughly 84% seen once. In germline, CDR1 is SEHNR, CDR2 FQNEAQ (reference sequence). Trimming cost V 3 bases and J 5 bases; bases outside gene matches: 11. The CDR3 length is 16 residues. Sequenced: peripheral blood. The chain uses TRBV7-9 and TRBJ2-5; 8 nucleotides agree with TRBD1. The receptor was isolated from a man aged 60 to 69 with acute or convalescent COVID-19. CDR3 residues: CASSFISRQGIETQYF. As DNA, the CDR3 is TGTGCCAGCAGCTTTATTTCGCGACAGGGGATTGAGACCCAGTACTTC. The complete variable domain, with remaining parts taken from reference TRBV7-9 and TRBJ2-5, reads DTGVSQNPRHKITKRGQNVTFRCDPISEHNRLYWYRQTLGQGPEFLTYFQNEAQLEKSRLLSDRFSAERPKGSFSTLEIQRTEQGDSAMYLCASSFISRQGIETQYFGPGTRLLVL.